This T cell receptor beta chain was captured in a study of blood T cell repertoires in COVID-19. At the level of the study: PBMCs, B-cell-depleted T cells, or T cells were the source of the cDNA or gDNA that made up the material.

Study processing details: Estimated nucleated cell counts came from reference gene primer amplification. Produced via immunoSEQ multiplex PCR; TCRdb's table is partial and in-frame only. That table supplies the V and J calls and clone size; D and trimming were determined from the DNA. In the table there are 150,000 to 200,000 clones, almost 80% of which are singletons. Trimming cost V 0 bases and J 5 bases; bases outside gene matches: 10. The CDR3 sequence is 17 residues long. CDR1 is MNHNS and CDR2 is SASEGT in the germline V gene. This chain uses TRBV6-1 with TRBJ1-1; 9 bases are a match to TRBD1. Material for sequencing was peripheral blood. The receptor comes from a man aged 55-75 years with active or convalescent COVID-19. This chain's CDR3 is CASSEAGWGQGSTEAFF. The CDR3 nucleotides read TGTGCCAGCAGTGAAGCGGGATGGGGACAGGGAAGTACTGAAGCTTTCTTT.